This TCR beta chain was captured by sequencing in a study of early T cells in non-severe SARS-CoV-2 infection. Findings and caveats of the study: VDJdb matches were skewed toward anti-spike CD8 T cell responses.

Unique molecular identifiers were added to individual cDNA molecules. One entry per CDR3 protein results from TCRdb running MiXCR on the 5' RACE reads. This sample yields approximately 47,000 distinct CDR3 sequences, of which less than 9.5% are seen a single time; roughly 5.7% belongs to the top ten. This CDR3 comprises 11 residues. The ends were cut back, 4 bases at V and 3 bases at J, with 3 bases in the middle. Germline CDR1 KGHDR, CDR2 SFDVKD. A remark on this clonotype: Antigen specificity is unknown.

The sequence was collected from an adult who was a healthcare worker with PCR-confirmed SARS-CoV-2 infection or an uninfected control (not recorded which). This chain links TRBV24-1 with TRBJ2-7, with unresolved D. This material consisted of whole blood, taken at baseline. CDR3 protein: CATSDSYEQYF. DNA of the CDR3: TGTGCCACCAGTGACAGCTACGAGCAGTACTTC.